This is a list of T cell receptor beta chains from one sample in a study of T cell repertoires in cytomegalovirus infection. MiXCR, applied by TCRdb to the reads, yields one record per CDR3 protein. Of roughly 200,000 distinct CDR3 sequences in the sample, roughly 9% were seen once. Material for sequencing was PBMCs. The receptors were gathered from a human donor in good health (CMV status not recorded). Some clones in this sample may be carry-over from other donors' samples. The CDR3 runs from the conserved cysteine through the conserved F or W. A D gene is named only where the DNA matches it firmly. Some rows mark clone size as missing; the rest say once, few, many or name a class of expanded clone.

d_call | clone_size | j_call | cdr3_length | v_call | cdr3_aa | cdr3_nt
TRBD1 | few | TRBJ2-2 | 17 | TRBV7-9 | CASSFQDREKNTGELFF | TGTGCCAGCAGCTTCCAGGACAGGGAAAAGAACACCGGGGAGCTGTTTTTT
NA | many | TRBJ2-1 | 13 | TRBV7-2 | CASSLRWDNEQFF | TGTGCCAGCAGCCTCCGTTGGGACAATGAGCAGTTCTTC
TRBD1 | few | TRBJ2-7 | 13 | TRBV6-5 | CASRYRGGHEQYF | TGTGCCAGCAGGTACAGGGGCGGGCACGAGCAGTACTTC
TRBD1 | many | TRBJ1-1 | 15 | TRBV12-3/TRBV12-4 | CASSSNRGIYTEAFF | TGTGCCAGCAGTTCGAACAGGGGGATCTACACTGAAGCTTTCTTT
NA | many | TRBJ1-5 | 11 | TRBV6-1 | CASNGDQPQHF | TGTGCCAGCAATGGGGATCAGCCCCAGCATTTT
TRBD2 | many | TRBJ2-5 | 13 | TRBV6-2/TRBV6-3 | CASSSGGGVTQYF | TGTGCCAGCAGTTCCGGCGGGGGAGTGACCCAGTACTTC
NA | many | TRBJ2-2 | 16 | TRBV7-2 | CASSLALAVQGGELFF | TGTGCCAGCAGCTTAGCGCTCGCAGTGCAAGGCGGGGAGCTGTTTTTT
TRBD2 | many | TRBJ2-1 | 19 | TRBV5-8 | CASSPTGLAGEGSYNEQFF | TGTGCCAGCAGCCCTACCGGACTAGCGGGAGAAGGATCCTACAATGAGCAGTTCTTC
TRBD2 | many | TRBJ2-5 | 16 | TRBV20-1 | CSATVPSGRASETQYF | TGCAGTGCTACGGTACCTAGCGGGAGGGCCTCAGAGACCCAGTACTTC
TRBD1 | many | TRBJ2-3 | 15 | TRBV7-2 | CASSSRDRVSDTQYF | TGTGCCAGCAGCTCGCGGGACAGGGTATCAGATACGCAGTATTTT
TRBD2 | many | TRBJ2-3 | 16 | TRBV7-8 | CASSPSGGGSTDTQYF | TGTGCCAGCAGCCCAAGCGGCGGCGGGAGTACAGATACGCAGTATTTT
NA | few | TRBJ1-5 | 13 | TRBV23-1 | CASSGRRNQPQHF | TGCGCCAGCAGTGGACGAAGGAATCAGCCCCAGCATTTT
NA | many | TRBJ2-3 | 14 | TRBV7-2 | CASSPAGPKDTQYF | TGTGCCAGCAGCCCCGCGGGACCGAAAGATACGCAGTATTTT
TRBD2 | many | TRBJ2-7 | 16 | TRBV12-3/TRBV12-4 | CASNLGGGRAGDEQYF | TGTGCCAGCAACCTAGGGGGCGGGAGGGCCGGAGACGAGCAGTACTTC
NA | few | TRBJ2-2 | 14 | TRBV4-3 | CASSQDRGTGELFF | TGCGCCAGCAGCCAAGATCGGGGGACCGGGGAGCTGTTTTTT
TRBD2 | many | TRBJ2-1 | 15 | TRBV7-9 | CASSPGLDEYNEQFF | TGTGCCAGCAGCCCCGGACTAGACGAGTACAATGAGCAGTTCTTC
NA | many | TRBJ1-1 | 13 | TRBV4-1 | CASSQDPAREAFF | TGCGCCAGCAGCCAAGATCCCGCCCGCGAAGCTTTCTTT
NA | NA | TRBJ1-1 | 15 | TRBV7-6 | CASSPWGEGRTEALF | TGTGCCAGCAGCCCTTGGGGGGAGGGAAGGACTGAAGCTTTGTTT
NA | few | TRBJ1-1 | 14 | TRBV12-3/TRBV12-4 | CASKWDWENTEAFF | TGTGCCAGCAAGTGGGACTGGGAGAACACTGAAGCTTTCTTT
TRBD1 | many | TRBJ1-2 | 14 | TRBV7-2 | CASSYRGNSYGYTF | TGTGCCAGCAGTTACAGGGGGAATAGCTATGGCTACACCTTC
TRBD1 | many | TRBJ1-2 | 15 | TRBV7-2 | CASSFPGQGNYGYTF | TGTGCCAGCAGCTTCCCTGGACAGGGAAACTATGGCTACACCTTC
TRBD1 | many | TRBJ1-5 | 16 | TRBV7-2 | CASSLLGQDSNQPQHF | TGTGCCAGCAGCTTACTGGGACAGGATAGCAATCAGCCCCAGCATTTT
NA | few | TRBJ2-2 | 15 | TRBV18 | CASSPAQDSTGELFF | TGTGCCAGCTCACCCGCACAGGATTCCACCGGGGAGCTGTTTTTT
NA | NA | TRBJ2-1 | 14 | TRBV4-1 | CASSQDRLGNEQFF | TGCGCCAGCAGCCAAGATCGCCTGGGGAATGAGCAGTTCTTC
TRBD2 | NA | TRBJ2-1 | 16 | TRBV14 | CASSQLAGKRVDEQFF | TGTGCCAGCAGCCAATTAGCGGGGAAACGGGTGGATGAGCAGTTCTTC
NA | many | TRBJ1-1 | 13 | TRBV7-9 | CASSLPGNSEAFF | TGTGCCAGCAGCTTACCGGGTAATTCTGAAGCTTTCTTT
NA | NA | TRBJ2-1 | 17 | TRBV20-1 | CSASGTAGSGAYNEQFF | TGCAGTGCTTCCGGGACAGCGGGATCAGGGGCATACAATGAGCAGTTCTTC
TRBD1 | NA | TRBJ1-1 | 13 | TRBV5-5 | CASSVWDSSEAFF | TGTGCCAGCAGCGTCTGGGACAGCTCTGAAGCTTTCTTT
TRBD1 | many | TRBJ2-1 | 16 | TRBV7-2 | CASSLATTGGYNEQFF | TGTGCCAGCAGCTTAGCCACGACAGGGGGATACAATGAGCAGTTCTTC
TRBD2 | many | TRBJ2-1 | 16 | TRBV28 | CASSLLASGISNEQFF | TGTGCCAGCAGTTTATTGGCAAGCGGGATTTCCAATGAGCAGTTCTTC
TRBD2 | few | TRBJ2-7 | 16 | TRBV15 | CATSRDRVAGAYEQYF | TGTGCCACCAGCAGAGATAGGGTAGCGGGTGCCTACGAGCAGTACTTC
TRBD1 | NA | TRBJ1-2 | 16 | TRBV4-1 | CASSQADRPANYGYTF | TGCGCCAGCAGCCAAGCGGACAGGCCCGCTAACTATGGCTACACCTTC
TRBD1 | NA | TRBJ2-3 | 17 | TRBV4-3 | CASSQLGTGLSTDTQYF | TGCGCCAGCAGCCAACTTGGGACAGGGCTAAGCACAGATACGCAGTATTTT
NA | many | TRBJ1-5 | 14 | TRBV12-3/TRBV12-4 | CASSSSRGNQPQHF | TGTGCCAGCAGTTCAAGCCGAGGCAATCAGCCCCAGCATTTT
TRBD2 | NA | TRBJ2-1 | 13 | TRBV11-2 | CASGLAGNNEQFF | TGTGCCAGCGGACTAGCGGGAAACAATGAGCAGTTCTTC
NA | NA | TRBJ2-1 | 12 | TRBV2 | CASRPTLAEQFF | TGTGCCAGCAGGCCGACCCTAGCGGAGCAGTTCTTC
NA | NA | TRBJ1-6 | 14 | TRBV27 | CASSSGRFHSPLHF | TGTGCCAGCAGTTCCGGGCGATTTCATTCACCCCTCCACTTT